Each of the 9 T cell receptor beta chains below was sequenced from the same sample in a study of T-cell reconstitution after alpha-beta-depleted transplantation in children. Researchers prepared the TCRbeta library using unique molecular identifiers, the study reports. From the PCR reads, TCRdb called clonotypes with MiXCR, one entry per CDR3 protein. The sample holds a few hundred thousand distinct CDR3 sequences, 9.5% to 15% seen once. Here the sequenced sample was PBMCs from the stem cell graft donor, taken from the stem cell graft. The receptors here all came from a human donor who donated a stem cell graft to a child with combined immunodeficiency.

This clonotype has a count of ten or more. The V and J genes are TRBV6-1 and TRBJ1-6, with a possible D match to TRBD1 (5 bases). Germline V gene lookup returns CDR1 MNHNS and CDR2 SASEGT. V lost 7 bases and J 6 bases, leaving 19 bases between the germline ends. The CDR3 is made up of 16 amino acids. CDR3: CASTPWMGRLNSPLHF. DNA of the CDR3: TGTGCCAGCACCCCCTGGATGGGACGCCTTAATTCACCCCTCCACTTT.

This clonotype was found a few times. The rearrangement uses TRBV20-1 and TRBJ2-4; 8 bases map to TRBD2. CDR1 and CDR2 from the germline V gene are DFQATT and SNEGSKA (reference sequence). V was clipped by 6 bases and J by 0 bases; unmatched bases: 19. This CDR3 contains 19 residues. CDR3 DNA sequence: TGCAGTGCCAGGCCGGTGGGACTAGGAGGGAACCTAGCCAAAAACATTCAGTACTTC. The encoded protein is CSARPVGLGGNLAKNIQYF.

This clonotype was counted a few times. This chain uses TRBV10-3 with TRBJ2-5; 12 bases are shared with TRBD2. The V gene's germline CDR1 is ENHRY and CDR2 SYGVKD. The junction had 10 bases not matched to a gene; V was cut back by 3 bases and J by 5 bases. The CDR3 runs 17 residues. In DNA form, the CDR3 reads TGTGCCATCAGTGACTCAGGACTAGCGGGGCCCAGGGAGACCCAGTACTTC. As protein: CAISDSGLAGPRETQYF.

V gene TRBV18 combines with J gene TRBJ2-7; no definite D call. From germline, CDR1 is KGHSH and CDR2 LQKENI. The length of the CDR3 is 13 residues. The V end lost 3 bases, the J end lost 6 bases, and 12 bases lay between the germline ends. The CDR3 DNA reads as TGTGCCAGCTCACCGCTAAGTTGGGGCGAGCAGTACTTC. It encodes CASSPLSWGEQYF.

This clonotype was found many times. The V call is TRBV27, the J call TRBJ2-7, with D perhaps matching TRBD1 (6 bases). There are 15 residues in the CDR3. The ends were cut back, 2 bases at V and 1 base at J, with 12 bases in the middle. CDR1 and CDR2 from the germline V gene are MNHEY and SMNVEV (reference sequence). The CDR3 sequence: CASSLRGTQSYEQYF. CDR3 nucleotide sequence: TGTGCCAGCAGTTTAAGGGGGACGCAATCCTACGAGCAGTACTTC.

This clonotype was found a few times. The chain links TRBV5-1 to TRBJ2-1; D may be TRBD2 (5 bases). V was pared by 5 bases and J by 6 bases, with 18 bases between. From germline, CDR1 is SGHRS and CDR2 YFSETQ. The CDR3 length is 15 residues. Here the CDR3 reads CASRDGSGAGNEQFF. DNA for the CDR3: TGCGCCAGCAGGGACGGCAGCGGCGCCGGCAATGAGCAGTTCTTC.

The rearrangement uses TRBV6-1 and TRBJ1-4; D possibly corresponds to TRBD1 (6 bases). The V gene lost 2 bases and the J gene lost 2 bases, with 9 bases spanning the gap. The CDR3 is 15 amino acids. Germline loops: CDR1 MNHNS, CDR2 SASEGT. CDR3 nucleotide sequence: TGTGCCAGCAGTGAAATGCAGGGGACTAATGAAAAACTGTTTTTT. Its protein product is CASSEMQGTNEKLFF.

The table lists this clonotype with a few counts. This chain links TRBV5-1 with TRBJ2-3, with D possibly TRBD1 on 5 matching bases. In germline, CDR1 is SGHRS, CDR2 YFSETQ. The CDR3 length is 15 residues. V lost 0 bases and J lost 1, with 9 bases in between. The CDR3 here is CASSLDRFGTDTQYF. CDR3 bases: TGCGCCAGCAGCTTGGACAGGTTCGGCACAGATACGCAGTATTTT.

This clonotype was observed many times. CDR3 loop: CASSYGQRVFF. The CDR3 nucleotides read TGTGCCAGCAGCTACGGACAGCGAGTGTTCTTC. The chain uses TRBV6-2 or TRBV6-3 and TRBJ2-1, with D maybe TRBD1 (6 bases). This CDR3 is 11 amino acids long. Trimming left V 6 bases short and J 15 bases short, with 15 bases between. CDR1 is MNHEY, CDR2 SVGEGT, per germline.